Below are 2 T cell receptor beta chains sequenced from a single sample in a study of Ad26.COV2.S vaccination and SARS-CoV-2 variants. Treatment meaning: approximately 18 received Ad26.COV2.S at low or high dose, single or two shots; about 5 received placebo; per-sample allocation not given. Material that was analyzed had been drawn on day 63 after the first vaccine or placebo injection. Profiled with immunoSEQ multiplex PCR; TCRdb holds only in-frame clones, not every one. The table includes almost 400,000 clones, about 89% detected once. This specimen was peripheral blood, taken in a trial of Ad26.COV2.S vaccine versus placebo. Every receptor here comes from a person aged 18-65 years who received the Ad26.COV2.S COVID-19 vaccine or a placebo.

A few counts support this clone. V usage is TRBV27 and J usage is TRBJ2-7; D unclear. Germline CDR1 is MNHEY and CDR2 is SMNVEV (reference sequence). CDR3 size: 14 residues. The ends were cut back, 8 bases at V and 0 bases at J, with 14 bases in the middle. The CDR3 bases are TGTGCCAGCGCCCCGGGTGGAGCCTCCTACGAGCAGTACTTC. It is translated as CASAPGGASYEQYF.

The V call is TRBV24-1, the J call TRBJ1-4; TRBD1 might be the D (6 bases). Germline loops: CDR1 KGHDR, CDR2 SFDVKD. V was shortened by 3 bases and J by 10 bases, with 11 bases between the two germline ends. The length of the CDR3 is 13 residues. For the CDR3, the DNA is TGTGCCACCAGTGATCGGGGGGCGGGAAAACTGTTTTTT. It codes for CATSDRGAGKLFF.